This entry features one TCR beta chain sequence. This specimen comes from a study of blood T cells in healthy people across ages. With 4 bases clipped from V and 0 bases from J, the junction kept 6 bases outside the gene matches. The CDR3 covers 18 residues. In germline, CDR1 is LGHNA, CDR2 YSLEER. Combining a sample-barcoded 5' primer with a J-beta primer mix, a second PCR ran for 7 to 11 cycles. The template-switch adaptor was a 5' adaptor with 12 random nucleotides. It tagged each cDNA molecule. TCRdb re-called the 5' RACE reads through MiXCR, storing one row per CDR3 protein. The sample has 980,000 or so distinct CDR3 sequences, around 48% seen once.

The sequence derives from a man aged 25 to 40 in good health. The source material was blood. The chain has TRBV4-3 and TRBJ2-3, with 14 positions matching TRBD2. The CDR3 sequence is CASSPGLAGGPSTDTQYF. Written as DNA, the CDR3 is TGCGCCAGCAGCCCCGGACTAGCGGGGGGACCGAGCACAGATACGCAGTATTTT.